This TCR beta chain was recorded in a study of T cell repertoires in cytomegalovirus infection. Study overall: Public signatures in TCR beta pointed to CMV infection and matching HLA type. General study points: Within the response measured ex vivo, HLA-C-restricted CMV-specific TCR beta clonotypes were dominant. Summed frequency of public TCR beta families distinguished CMV carriers with the relevant HLA.

TCRdb passed the reads through MiXCR, listing each CDR3 protein once. The table includes about 490,000 distinct CDR3 sequences, more than 15% detected once. V was trimmed by 5 bases and J by 5 bases, leaving 25 bases between them. The CDR3 has 17 amino acids. Germline V gives CDR1 LGHNA, CDR2 YNFKEQ. Note on this clonotype: As yet, its antigen is unknown.

Sequencing used CD8+ T cells from PBMCs. The chain is built from TRBV4-2 and TRBJ2-7, with a tentative D call TRBD2 (5 bases). The TCR was taken from a human donor in good health (CMV status not recorded). Some clones in this sample may be carry-over from other donors' samples. CDR3 protein: CASSASPPRGRKDEQYF. The CDR3, as DNA: TGTGCCAGCAGCGCATCCCCGCCCCGAGGGAGAAAGGACGAGCAGTACTTC.